This T cell receptor beta chain was recorded in a study of cytotoxic CD8 clonotypes in ibrutinib-treated CLL. Background on the study: Specimens for response were gathered following a median about a year of therapy, spanning 6 to 36.

The CDR3 consists of 16 residues. With 3 bases clipped from V and 5 bases from J, the junction kept 6 bases outside the gene matches. Germline loops: CDR1 MGHDK, CDR2 SYGVNS. Regarding the study as a whole: Public clonotypes showed up rarely, and on treatment they shrank or held steady.

As concerns this clone: What it recognizes is unknown.

TCR beta libraries used around 2 micrograms of genomic DNA from cryopreserved PBMCs. With sequencing, the targeted depth ranged from 1 in 200,000 to 1 in 1 million T cells. Measured with immunoSEQ multiplex PCR; TCRdb has only the in-frame clones, and not every one. This sample has approximately 70,000 clones; approximately 90% occur once, and the top ten carry under 4%. The sequenced sample was PBMCs, obtained after 12 months of ibrutinib treatment. This sequence joins TRBV25-1 and TRBJ2-2; 10 bases line up with TRBD2. This receptor was taken from a human donor with chronic lymphocytic leukemia. DNA of the CDR3: TGTGCCAGCAGTGACCTAGCGGGAGTTGGAACCGGGGAGCTGTTTTTT. It is translated as CASSDLAGVGTGELFF.